A selection of T cell receptor beta chains follows, all from one sample in a study of CXCR3-negative and CXCR3-positive naive CD8 T cells. TCRdb reprocessed the 5' RACE reads; each CDR3 protein has one entry and no DNA is given. The record lists some 130,000 distinct CDR3 sequences, of which the ten most abundant hold approximately 0.29%. The sample comprised naive CXCR3- CD8+ T cells from blood. The receptors originated from a human donor in good health. Some clones in this sample may be carry-over from other donors' samples. CDR3s include the opening cysteine and the closing phenylalanine or tryptophan.

j_call,v_call,cdr3_aa
TRBJ2-4,TRBV15,CATSRDLGVDIQYF
TRBJ2-1,TRBV9,CASSPSGGGNEQFF
TRBJ2-1,TRBV7-9,CASSLTGELRHEQFF
TRBJ2-5,TRBV7-8,CASSFLTGSQETQYF
TRBJ2-1,TRBV9,CASSVASDEQFF
TRBJ2-1,TRBV12-3/TRBV12-4,CASKVGGAQNEQFF
TRBJ2-5,TRBV15,CATRESGRGQETQYF
TRBJ2-5,TRBV5-4,CASGGLALETQYF
TRBJ1-1,TRBV4-1,CASSQVGARMDTEAFF
TRBJ1-1,TRBV7-9,CASSLGDFPWAFF